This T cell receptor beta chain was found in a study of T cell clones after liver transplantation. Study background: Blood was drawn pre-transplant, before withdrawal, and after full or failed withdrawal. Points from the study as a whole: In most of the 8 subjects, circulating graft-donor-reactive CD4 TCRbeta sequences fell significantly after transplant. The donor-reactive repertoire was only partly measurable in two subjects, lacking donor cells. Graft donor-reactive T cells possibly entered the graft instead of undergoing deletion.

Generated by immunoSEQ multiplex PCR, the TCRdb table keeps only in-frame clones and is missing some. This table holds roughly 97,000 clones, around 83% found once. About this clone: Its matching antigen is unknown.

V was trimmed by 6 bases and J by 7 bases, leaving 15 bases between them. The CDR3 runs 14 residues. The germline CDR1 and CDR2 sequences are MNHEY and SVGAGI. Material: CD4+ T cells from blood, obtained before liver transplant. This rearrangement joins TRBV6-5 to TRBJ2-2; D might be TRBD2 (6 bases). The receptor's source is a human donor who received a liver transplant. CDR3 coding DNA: TGTGCCAGCAGGGAGGGCCTGAGGTTCGGGGAGCTGTTTTTT. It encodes CASREGLRFGELFF.